Listed below are T cell receptor beta chains from one sample, sequenced in a study of cytomegalovirus exposure and HLA in healthy donors. Libraries were prepared by immunoSEQ multiplex PCR; TCRdb keeps only in-frame clonotypes and omits some of them. The sample contains some 150,000 clones, roughly 83% of which appear only once. The specimen sequenced was PBMCs. Source of these receptors: a man aged 40-49 years in good health and CMV-seronegative. CDR3s include the opening cysteine and the closing phenylalanine or tryptophan.

V gene,J gene,CDR3 length,CDR3 protein
TRBV6-5,TRBJ1-1,15,CASSYRPGVGTEAFF
TRBV10-3,TRBJ1-2,12,CAISGGPSGYTF
TRBV19,TRBJ1-5,18,CASTLGAGGDYSNQPQHF
TRBV6-6,TRBJ1-5,14,CASSSFYSNQPQHF
TRBV19,TRBJ1-1,14,CASTLQVTNTEAFF
TRBV5-1,TRBJ1-1,13,CASSLRTGAEAFF
TRBV5-4,TRBJ1-2,17,CASSLGPTGGGSYGYTF
TRBV2,TRBJ2-3,13,CASSSGGAYTQYF
TRBV7-8,TRBJ2-2,14,CASSLGALAGELFF
TRBV11-2,TRBJ2-7,14,CASSQTGASYEQYF
TRBV19,TRBJ2-3,15,CASTFSDFSTDTQYF
TRBV13,TRBJ1-6,18,CASSLRQGLPSYNSPLHF
TRBV5-1,TRBJ2-1,15,CASSLDGTSVNEQFF
TRBV5-6,TRBJ2-2,14,CASRGAGNTGELFF
TRBV5-1,TRBJ2-3,16,CASSPRLAEITDTQYF
TRBV19,TRBJ1-5,16,CASSTPQWTGNQPQHF
TRBV14,TRBJ2-7,14,CASGGDRGGYEQYF
TRBV16,TRBJ2-1,14,CASSQFGLVYEQFF
TRBV30,TRBJ1-2,13,CAWNWGANYGYTF
TRBV7-3,TRBJ1-1,15,CASSQGTTMNTEAFF
TRBV5-8,TRBJ2-1,16,CASRTNQGSSYNEQFF
TRBV5-1,TRBJ2-5,16,CASSLEAGGFQETQYF
TRBV6-1,TRBJ1-5,15,CASSALGQSNQPQHF
TRBV6-5,TRBJ2-2,14,CASSLLTNTGELFF
TRBV5-1,TRBJ2-7,15,CASSWGQSQYDEQYF
TRBV7-6,TRBJ2-5,16,CASSSRRAGVGETQYF
TRBV7-9,TRBJ2-1,14,CASWDSRSYNEQFF
TRBV7-9,TRBJ2-7,16,CASSGSMTGGAEEQYF